The source of this T cell receptor (beta chain) is a study of OX40 agonist ivuxolimab in advanced cancers. About the study: Partial responses occurred in Three dose-escalation patients, one with hepatocellular carcinoma and two with cutaneous melanoma.

Baseline, cycle 4 day 1, and cycle 7 day 1 were the blood sampling points. Germline V CDR1 and CDR2: SGHDN, FVKESK. This CDR3 spans 16 amino acids. V lost 4 bases and J lost 2; bases outside the gene matches: 9. Assay: immunoSEQ multiplex PCR; the TCRdb copy retains only in-frame clones and omits some. The profile covers fewer than 90,000 clones, with 85% to 90% appearing a single time and 3.1% taken by the ten largest. The sequencing used CD4+ or CD8+ T cells sorted from blood, collected in a trial of the OX40 agonist ivuxolimab. J is TRBJ1-1 and V is TRBV14, with 8 positions matching TRBD1. The TCR originated in an adult with an advanced solid tumor such as melanoma, head and neck, liver or kidney cancer. This chain's CDR3 is CASSLPRGQGNTEAFF. The CDR3 DNA sequence: TGTGCCAGCAGCCTCCCTAGAGGACAGGGTAACACTGAAGCTTTCTTT.